The T cell receptor beta chain described here comes from a study of cytomegalovirus exposure and HLA in healthy donors. An approximately 130-subject validation cohort, separate from the approximately 670-subject first cohort, supplied the donors. Profiling relied on immunoSEQ multiplex PCR, and the TCRdb table lists in-frame clones only, not all of them. The sample carries fewer than 200,000 clones, approximately 86% recorded once. The receptor was derived from a woman between 18 and 30 years old in good health and CMV-seronegative. Sequenced: PBMCs.

This chain's CDR3 is CASSPGLAGGNNEQFF. The CDR3 region has the DNA TGTGCCAGCAGTCCGGGACTAGCGGGAGGAAACAATGAGCAGTTCTTC. The chain carries TRBV11-3 and TRBJ2-1; 15 bases fit TRBD2. This CDR3 has 16 amino acids. Trimming at V came to 6 bases and at J to 5 bases, leaving 5 bases not matched to a gene. In germline, CDR1 is SGHNT, CDR2 YENEEA.